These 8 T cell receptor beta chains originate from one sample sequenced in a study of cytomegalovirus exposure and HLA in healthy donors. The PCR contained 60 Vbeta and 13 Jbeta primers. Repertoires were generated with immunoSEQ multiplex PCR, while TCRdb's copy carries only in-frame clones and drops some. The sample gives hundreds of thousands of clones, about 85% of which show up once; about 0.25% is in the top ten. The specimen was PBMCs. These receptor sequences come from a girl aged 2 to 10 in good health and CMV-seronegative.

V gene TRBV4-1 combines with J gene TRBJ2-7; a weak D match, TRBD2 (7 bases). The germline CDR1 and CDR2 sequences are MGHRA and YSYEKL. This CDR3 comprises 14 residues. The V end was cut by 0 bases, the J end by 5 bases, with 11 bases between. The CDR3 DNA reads TGCGCCAGCAGCCAAGAAGTAGGGGGGGACGAGCAGTACTTC. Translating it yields CASSQEVGGDEQYF.

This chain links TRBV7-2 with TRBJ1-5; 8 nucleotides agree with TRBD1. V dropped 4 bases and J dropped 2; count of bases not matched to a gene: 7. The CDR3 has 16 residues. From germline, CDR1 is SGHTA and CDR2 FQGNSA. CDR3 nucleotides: TGTGCCAGCAGCTCTAGTCCGGGACAGGGCAATCAGCCCCAGCATTTT. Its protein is CASSSSPGQGNQPQHF.

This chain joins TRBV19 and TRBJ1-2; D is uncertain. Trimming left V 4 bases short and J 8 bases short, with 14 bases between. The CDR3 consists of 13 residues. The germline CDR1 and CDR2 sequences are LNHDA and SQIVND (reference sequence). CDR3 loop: CASSRALLGGYTF. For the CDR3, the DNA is TGTGCCAGTAGTAGAGCCCTGCTGGGCGGCTACACCTTC. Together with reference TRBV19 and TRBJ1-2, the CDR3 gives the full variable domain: DGGITQSPKYLFRKEGQNVTLSCEQNLNHDAMYWYRQDPGQGLRLIYYSQIVNDFQKGDIAEGYSVSREKKESFPLTVTSAQKNPTAFYLCASSRALLGGYTFGSGTRLTVV.

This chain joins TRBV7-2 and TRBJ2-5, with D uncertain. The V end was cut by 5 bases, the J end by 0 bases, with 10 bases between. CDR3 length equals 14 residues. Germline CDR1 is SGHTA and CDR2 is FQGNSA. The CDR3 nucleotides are TGTGCCAGCAGCCCACAGTGGTACCAAGAGACCCAGTACTTC. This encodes CASSPQWYQETQYF.

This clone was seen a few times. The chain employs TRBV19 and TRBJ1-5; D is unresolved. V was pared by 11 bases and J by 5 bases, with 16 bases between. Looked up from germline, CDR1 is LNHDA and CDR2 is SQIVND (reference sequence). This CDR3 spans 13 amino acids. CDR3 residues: CAGGGPSYQPQHF. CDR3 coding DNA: TGTGCCGGCGGAGGGCCTTCTTATCAGCCCCAGCATTTT.

In DNA, the CDR3 is TGTGCCAGCACCCGCCGGGGGGGCCACACAGATACGCAGTATTTT. As protein: CASTRRGGHTDTQYF. The chain joins TRBV5-4 to TRBJ2-3; the match to TRBD2 covers 8 bases. V was clipped by 6 bases and J by 2 bases; unmatched bases: 8. The CDR3 is made up of 15 amino acids. Germline V gene sequence: CDR1 SGHNT, CDR2 YYREEE (reference sequence).

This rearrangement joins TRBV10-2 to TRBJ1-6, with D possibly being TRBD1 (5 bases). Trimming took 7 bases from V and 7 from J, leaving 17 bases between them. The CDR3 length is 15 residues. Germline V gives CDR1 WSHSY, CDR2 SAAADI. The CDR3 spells CASTEAGPSNSPLHF. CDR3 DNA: TGCGCCAGCACCGAGGCAGGGCCATCCAATTCACCCCTCCACTTT.

The CDR3 loop reads CASSQKTTGYNSPLHF. The CDR3 nucleotides read TGTGCCAGCAGCCAGAAGACGACAGGGTATAATTCACCCCTCCACTTT. This chain connects TRBV5-8 to TRBJ1-6; 7 bases are a match to TRBD1. The CDR3 is 16 residues long. V lost 4 bases, J lost 4 bases, and 8 bases stayed unmatched. Germline lookup yields CDR1 SGHTS and CDR2 YDEGEE.